This TCR beta chain appears in the sequencing data of a study of beta chain features in type 1 diabetes (dated 2018 in TCRdb). Regarding the research as a whole: No differences in mean age, gender distribution, total cell number or subset yield were found between patients and healthy donors. A total of 85 million to 140 million sorted cells were examined across all samples, and the number of cells per subset was strongly correlated with RNA yield. In the study, TCRB repertoires of sorted circulating CD4+ T cell subsets from recently diagnosed type 1 diabetes patients were compared with those of matched healthy donors. Whereas all 28 donors provided naive and central memory subsets, regulatory and stem cell-like memory subsets were isolated from just 8 patients and roughly eight healthy donors.

Concerning this clone itself: The antigen this receptor binds is unknown. Base-call qualities are not available, and no considerably larger clone is one nucleotide away.

A single peripheral blood draw of approximately 0.11 L on average was collected from each donor into heparinised tubes. A BD FACSAria II and a panel including CD45RO, CCR7, CD25, CD127, CD95 and CD27 were used to sort naive, central memory, regulatory and stem cell-like memory CD4+ T cells. All sorted populations exceeded 95% purity. PBMCs were isolated right away by Lymphoprep density gradient centrifugation and were stained directly, without culture. So that batch effects would be minimized, each experiment stained and sorted samples in pairs, pairing one healthy donor with one patient. The CDR3 measures 15 amino acids from cysteine to phenylalanine. The DNA shown is the 45-base CDR3, in frame from base 1. The V and J ends are trimmed by 6 bases and 4 bases, leaving 19 bases between them. CDR1 and CDR2 are read off the germline V gene as SGDLS and YYNGEE. All of the isolated RNA was reverse transcribed with the High Capacity cDNA Reverse Transcription Kit, so expressed TCRB transcripts were sequenced. Deep immunoSEQ sequencing was performed on naive, central memory and regulatory T cell samples, with an average of roughly 3.6 million total reads per sample. Sorted cells were lysed in RLT buffer and RNA was extracted with DNase-treated RNeasy Micro or Mini kits, depending on cell number. Each cell subset was processed on its own to prevent cross-contamination, while patient and healthy donor samples were processed together. The immunoSEQ multiplex PCR was used to amplify TCRB sequences from cDNA, yielding 87-bp fragments that span the CDR3 region. Sequencing of the amplicons was done on the Illumina HiSeq platform. Per the original workflow: Synthetic template baselines were used to correct PCR bias computationally, reads within Hamming distance 2 were collapsed, and singletons that could not be merged were discarded. Reads were aligned against IMGT to assign V, D and J genes, CDR3 length and insertions or deletions at six rearrangement sites. Within each subset, clonotype counts were normalized to sorted cell number, after which true diversity and Gini coefficients were computed with the tcR R package. Repertoire sharing was quantified using the overlap coefficient calculated on TCRB nucleotide sequences. As a proxy for the pre-selection repertoire, out-of-frame TCRB sequences from naive cells were analyzed. TCRdb mirrors the immuneACCESS table, restricted to in-frame sequences. Some clones are absent from its copies; in checked studies, under half trace to an unresolved V gene, and the reason for the others is unknown. V and J calls and clone size are copied from that table; D and trimming were computed from the DNA. For this sample the table gives some 250,000 clones, of which 11% were detected only once. The top ten constitute 0.017% of the sample.

Broader findings and caveats from the paper: Because the HLA sub-analyses included only small numbers of individuals, any influence of HLA type on TCRB rearrangement was left unresolved. Sequencing cDNA rather than genomic DNA could over-represent highly expressing activated cells, although activation and CD3 levels did not differ between groups. Type 1 diabetes patients showed a moderate but significant shortening of TCRB CDR3 length in all four CD4+ subsets. The naive, central memory and regulatory TCRB repertoires appeared to resemble one another more closely among patients than among healthy donors. PCR might favor shorter templates, but patient and control samples were amplified and corrected together, so any skew would affect both groups equally. At VDJ recombination sites, patients with type 1 diabetes made fewer insertions and deleted more nucleotides, a pattern implying thymic rearrangement abnormalities.

The chain links TRBV9 with TRBJ2-5; a tentative D match to TRBD1 spans 5 bases. The sample was naive CD4+ T cells from blood. The intended sense of this specimen's cell subset or site label: true naive CD4+ T cells. The clonotype was recovered from a man aged 30 to 39 with type 1 diabetes. The DNA reads as follows: TGTGCCAGCACCGTCAGGGCGGACGCCCGAGAGACCCAGTACTTC. Its product reads: CASTVRADARETQYF.